This TCR beta chain emerged from a study of T cell responses to AZD1222 COVID-19 vaccine. Study results and caveats: Unmutated variant regions are reportedly the target of nearly half of TCRs that are spike-specific. White British people made up most donors, females outnumbered males, and clonal diversity was possibly underestimated.

About this clone itself: Its antigen is unknown.

TCRdb's copy holds only in-frame clones and misses some; the assay was immunoSEQ multiplex PCR. Among around 120,000 clones listed, roughly nine tenths were seen once. Sample: peripheral blood, taken on day 0 of AZD1222 vaccination. The TCR was taken from an adult in good health.

For the CDR3, the DNA is TGTGCCAGCAGCTTATTCCCAAACACTGAAGCTTTCTTT. It yields the protein CASSLFPNTEAFF. The chain couples TRBV7-8 to TRBJ1-1; unclear D gene. The V and J ends lost 2 bases and 2 bases respectively, with 6 bases between them. CDR1 SGHVS and CDR2 FQNEAQ come from the germline V gene. This CDR3 has 13 amino acids.